A selection of T cell receptor beta chains follows, all from one sample in a study of CD8 T cells in Susac syndrome. MiXCR was run by TCRdb on the immunoSEQ multiplex PCR reads, yielding one entry per CDR3 protein. The table includes about 210,000 distinct CDR3 sequences, roughly 96% detected once. Material for sequencing was CD4+ T cells from PBMCs. These receptors all come from a human donor with multiple sclerosis. The CDR3 runs from the conserved cysteine through the conserved F or W. D genes are given only for firm matches. Rows give clone size only sometimes, using once, few, many, or a class for an expanded clone.

clone_size d_call j_call v_call cdr3_aa
once NA TRBJ1-1 TRBV5-1 CASSLAWGDWDTEAFF
NA TRBD1 TRBJ2-5 TRBV9 CASSVSLSPGQGEGETQYF
NA NA TRBJ1-2 TRBV7-2 CASSLISRPYGYTF
NA NA TRBJ1-2 TRBV5-1 CASSLDREGLDF
NA NA TRBJ2-5 TRBV6-1 CASTLDKLGQETQYF
NA NA TRBJ1-1 TRBV20-1 CSARATLPRAGFF
NA NA TRBJ2-5 TRBV7-9 CASSSRSHKETQYF
NA NA TRBJ2-4 TRBV20-1 CSAPRAENIQYF
NA NA TRBJ2-5 TRBV5-1 CASSLKGGAGKETQYF
NA NA TRBJ2-1 TRBV29-1 CSVEGQTYNEQFF
NA NA TRBJ2-5 TRBV25-1 CASSNGFQETQYF
NA NA TRBJ2-7 TRBV9 CASSPGVPPASYEQYF
NA NA TRBJ2-1 TRBV14 CASSQAFGGEQFF
once TRBD2 TRBJ2-7 TRBV29-1 CSVAPGTSDYEQYF
NA TRBD1 TRBJ1-3 TRBV18 CASHRGDQRNTIYF